A single sample gave rise to the 8 T cell receptor beta chains below, sequenced in a study of blood T cell repertoires in COVID-19. TCRdb's table, derived via immunoSEQ multiplex PCR, lists solely in-frame clones and lacks some. The table includes roughly 110,000 clones, approximately 80% detected once. Sequenced: peripheral blood. These receptors were obtained from a human donor in a cohort sampled during active COVID-19.

The rearrangement links TRBV9 to TRBJ2-7, with D perhaps matching TRBD1 (5 bases). V was cut by 0 bases and J by 3 bases, with 19 bases left in between. The CDR3 is 17 amino acids. CDR1 and CDR2 (germline): SGDLS, YYNGEE. The CDR3 region is CASSVVSRAPTNYEQYF. In DNA form, the CDR3 reads TGTGCCAGCAGCGTAGTTTCCAGGGCTCCTACCAACTACGAGCAGTACTTC. Using reference TRBV9 and TRBJ2-7 for the parts outside the CDR3, the full variable domain is DSGVTQTPKHLITATGQRVTLRCSPRSGDLSVYWYQQSLDQGLQFLIQYYNGEERAKGNILERFSAQQFPDLHSELNLSSLELGDSALYFCASSVVSRAPTNYEQYFGPGTRLTVT.

The chain recombines TRBV27 with TRBJ2-7; 9 bases line up with TRBD2. The CDR3 is made up of 14 amino acids. Germline-derived CDR1 and CDR2 are MNHEY and SMNVEV (reference sequence). The junction had 7 bases not matched to a gene; V was cut back by 2 bases and J by 8 bases. In nucleotides, the CDR3 is TGTGCCAGCAGTTTACAGGGACTAGCTACTCAGCAGTACTTC. Translation: CASSLQGLATQQYF.

The genes are TRBV3-1 (or the pseudogene TRBV3-2) and TRBJ2-5, with a tentative D call TRBD1 (5 bases). This CDR3 spans 15 amino acids. CDR1 LGHDT and CDR2 YNNKEL come from the germline V gene (reference sequence). V was clipped by 2 bases and J by 4 bases, with 14 bases between them. The CDR3 here is CASSQPGPMGETQYF. In nucleotides, the CDR3 is TGTGCCAGCAGCCAACCAGGGCCCATGGGAGAGACCCAGTACTTC.

V gene TRBV3-1 (or the pseudogene TRBV3-2) combines with J gene TRBJ1-1; D is uncertain. Germline CDR1 reads LGHDT; CDR2 reads YNNKEL (reference sequence). V lost 1 base and J lost 8, with 8 bases in between. CDR3 length equals 12 residues. The CDR3 spells CASSQGADEAFF. As DNA, the CDR3 is TGTGCCAGCAGCCAAGGAGCGGACGAAGCTTTCTTT.

This clone was observed once. The chain recombines TRBV13 with TRBJ2-7, with 7 bases that match TRBD1. Trimming removed 1 base from V and 5 bases from J; junction bases left unmatched: 2. The CDR3 covers 13 residues. The germline V gene encodes CDR1 PRHDT and CDR2 FYEKMQ (reference sequence). In nucleotides, the CDR3 is TGTGCCAGCAGCTTAGACACAGGGGACGAGCAGTACTTC. It is translated as CASSLDTGDEQYF.

This chain joins TRBV29-1 and TRBJ2-3; tentative D call: TRBD1 (6 bases). From germline, CDR1 is SQVTM and CDR2 ANQGSEA. V lost 1 base, J lost 4 bases, and 18 bases lay in between. This CDR3 spans 16 amino acids. The chain's CDR3 is CSVEGEARGVPDTQYF. The DNA for the CDR3 is TGCAGCGTTGAAGGAGAGGCCAGGGGTGTCCCAGATACGCAGTATTTT.

The chain's CDR3 is CASSPGTSVGLQYF. CDR3 nucleotides: TGTGCCAGCAGCCCAGGGACTAGCGTAGGTTTGCAGTACTTC. V gene TRBV27 combines with J gene TRBJ2-7; 10 bases line up with TRBD2. This CDR3 is 14 amino acids long. Germline values: CDR1 MNHEY, CDR2 SMNVEV (reference sequence). J was trimmed by 9 bases and V by 6 bases; bases with no gene match: 11.

The count of this clone is one. V usage is TRBV11-3 and J usage is TRBJ2-4; 7 nucleotides line up with TRBD2. V shed 3 bases, J shed 13 bases, and the junction held 9 bases outside the gene matches. The CDR3 runs to 13 residues. Germline values: CDR1 SGHNT, CDR2 YENEEA. In DNA form, the CDR3 reads TGTGCCAGCAGCTTGATCCATGGGGAGGGACAGTACTTC. Amino acids: CASSLIHGEGQYF.